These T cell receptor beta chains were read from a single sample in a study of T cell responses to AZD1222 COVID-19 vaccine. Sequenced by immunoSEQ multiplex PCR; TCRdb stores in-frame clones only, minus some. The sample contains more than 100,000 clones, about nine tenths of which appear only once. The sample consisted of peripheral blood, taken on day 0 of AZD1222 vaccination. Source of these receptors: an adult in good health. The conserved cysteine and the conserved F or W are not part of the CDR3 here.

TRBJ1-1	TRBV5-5	ASSQGPDTEAF
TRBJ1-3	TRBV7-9	ASVWGFSGGSGNTIY
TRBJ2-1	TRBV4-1	ASSQTATRTYEQF
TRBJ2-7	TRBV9	ASSVAGGGAYEQY
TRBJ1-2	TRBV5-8	ASTVYT
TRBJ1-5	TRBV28	ASTPGGINQPQH
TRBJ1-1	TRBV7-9	ASSRSRIKDTEAF
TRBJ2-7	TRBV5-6	ASSPNGLLYYEQY
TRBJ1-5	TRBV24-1	ATSKGRGDQPQH
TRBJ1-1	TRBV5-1	ASSPQVGYEAF
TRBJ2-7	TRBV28	ASSFGRSSYEQY
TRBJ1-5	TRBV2	ASSAGSPNQPQH
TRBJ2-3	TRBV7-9	ASSLAGGGLTQY
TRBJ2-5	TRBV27	ASRDSSGVQETQY
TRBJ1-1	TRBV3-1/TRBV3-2	ASSPTANTEAF
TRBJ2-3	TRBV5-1	ASSLIAGASTDTQY